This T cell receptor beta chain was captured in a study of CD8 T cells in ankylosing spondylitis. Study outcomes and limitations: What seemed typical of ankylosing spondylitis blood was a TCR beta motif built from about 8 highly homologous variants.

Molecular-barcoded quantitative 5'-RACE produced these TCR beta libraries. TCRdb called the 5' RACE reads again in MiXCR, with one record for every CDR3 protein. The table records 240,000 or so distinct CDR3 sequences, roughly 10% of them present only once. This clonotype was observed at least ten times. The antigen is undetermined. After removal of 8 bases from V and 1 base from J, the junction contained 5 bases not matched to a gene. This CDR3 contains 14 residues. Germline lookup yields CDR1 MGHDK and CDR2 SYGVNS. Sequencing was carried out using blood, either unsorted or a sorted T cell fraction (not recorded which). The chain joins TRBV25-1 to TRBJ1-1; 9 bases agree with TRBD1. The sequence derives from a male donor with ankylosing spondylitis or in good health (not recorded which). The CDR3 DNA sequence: TGTGCCAGCGGAGGGGACAGGGCGAACACTGAAGCTTTCTTT. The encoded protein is CASGGDRANTEAFF.